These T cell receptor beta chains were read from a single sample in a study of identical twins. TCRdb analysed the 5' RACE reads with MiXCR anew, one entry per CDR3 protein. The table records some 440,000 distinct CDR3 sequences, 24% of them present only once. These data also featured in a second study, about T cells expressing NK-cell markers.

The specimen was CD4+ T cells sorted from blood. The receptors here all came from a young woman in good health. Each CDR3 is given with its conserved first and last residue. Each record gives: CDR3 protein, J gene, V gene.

CASSLRQGNNSPLHF TRBJ1-6 TRBV7-3
CASSKSTNGSPLHF TRBJ1-6 TRBV21-1
CASSLTQSNTEAFF TRBJ1-1 TRBV7-8
CASSSTVAFDEQYF TRBJ2-7 TRBV5-4
CASSLGGGTGELFF TRBJ2-2 TRBV12-3/TRBV12-4
CSARVLAGGSSYNEQFF TRBJ2-1 TRBV20-1
CSAGTYGYGYTF TRBJ1-2 TRBV20-1
CASSYSLAGGIEQYF TRBJ2-7 TRBV6-5
CASSLGASGGNQPQHF TRBJ1-5 TRBV11-2
CASSSRVSNTEAFF TRBJ1-1 TRBV5-4
CASSIGGPGNTIYF TRBJ1-3 TRBV19
CASSVTQGSRGYTF TRBJ1-2 TRBV9
CSVEVIDTQYF TRBJ2-3 TRBV29-1
CACATGGLGQPQHF TRBJ1-5 TRBV7-9
CASSLAGRTQETQYF TRBJ2-5 TRBV5-1
CASSENYGYTF TRBJ1-2 TRBV2
CSVSGGVSNQPQHF TRBJ1-5 TRBV29-1
CASSLAGTSGGNIQYF TRBJ2-4 TRBV7-9
CASGDHRFSEAFF TRBJ1-1 TRBV6-2/TRBV6-3
CASREIWANTGELFF TRBJ2-2 TRBV27
CASSVQNNSPLHF TRBJ1-6 TRBV9
CAWRRTSGASYEQYF TRBJ2-7 TRBV30
CASRRTSGGSDTQYF TRBJ2-3 TRBV6-1
CASSRTGGKTEAFF TRBJ1-1 TRBV7-2
CASTDPPGQGSQPQHF TRBJ1-5 TRBV6-2/TRBV6-3
CASSYEPEDTQYF TRBJ2-3 TRBV7-2
CATSEPTSSGYNEQFF TRBJ2-1 TRBV24-1
CASSFTSGGDRETQYF TRBJ2-5 TRBV9
CASSKVAENIQYF TRBJ2-4 TRBV21-1
CASSLERQGSANTIYF TRBJ1-3 TRBV7-6
CASTKGRAPDKFPQYF TRBJ2-5 TRBV12-3/TRBV12-4
CASSQLAGGLSGELFF TRBJ2-2 TRBV4-3
CASSRLAGGSITYNEQFF TRBJ2-1 TRBV25-1
CASRLLLAGAPSGELFF TRBJ2-2 TRBV12-3/TRBV12-4
CAISELLGKGANTEAFF TRBJ1-1 TRBV10-3
CASRPPSAANTEAFF TRBJ1-1 TRBV6-1
CASSSRSTKDTQYF TRBJ2-3 TRBV5-1
CASITGTAKRNEQFF TRBJ2-1 TRBV5-5
CASSLEGGWSGEQFF TRBJ2-1 TRBV7-9
CSARTGALNSPLHF TRBJ1-6 TRBV20-1
CSARRDKEKLFF TRBJ1-4 TRBV20-1
CASSVDPAGNEQFF TRBJ2-1 TRBV9
CSAKLGNEQFF TRBJ2-1 TRBV20-1
CAIQGRGQGTYEQYF TRBJ2-7 TRBV10-3
CASSSSGGIYEQYF TRBJ2-7 TRBV7-9
CASSYPPGRELFF TRBJ2-2 TRBV6-2/TRBV6-3
CASGVTGGSYEQYF TRBJ2-7 TRBV5-1
CSVEELSLGYEQYF TRBJ2-7 TRBV29-1